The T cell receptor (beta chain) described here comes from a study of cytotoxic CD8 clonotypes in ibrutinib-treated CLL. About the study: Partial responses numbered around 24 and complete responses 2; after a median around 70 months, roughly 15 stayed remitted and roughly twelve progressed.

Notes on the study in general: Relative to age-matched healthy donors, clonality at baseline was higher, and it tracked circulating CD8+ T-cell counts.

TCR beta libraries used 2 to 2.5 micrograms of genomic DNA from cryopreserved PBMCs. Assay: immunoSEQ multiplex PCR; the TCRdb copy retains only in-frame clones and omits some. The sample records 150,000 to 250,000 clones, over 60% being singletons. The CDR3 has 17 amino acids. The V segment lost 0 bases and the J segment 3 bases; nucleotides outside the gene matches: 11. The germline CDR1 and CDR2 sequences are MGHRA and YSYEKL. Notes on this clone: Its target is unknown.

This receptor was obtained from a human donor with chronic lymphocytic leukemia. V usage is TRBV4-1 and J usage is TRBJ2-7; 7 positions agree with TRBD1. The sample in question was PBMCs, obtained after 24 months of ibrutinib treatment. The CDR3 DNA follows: TGCGCCAGCAGCCAAGACTTTTATTCCGGGACAGACTACGAGCAGTACTTC. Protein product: CASSQDFYSGTDYEQYF.